Below, one TCR beta chain is given with its context. Antigen: not known. The data derive from a study of radiotherapy plus CTLA-4 blockade in lung cancer. Some clones are missing from TCRdb's copy, which holds only in-frame ones; the method was immunoSEQ multiplex PCR. The profile shows roughly 120,000 clones, roughly 80% of them singletons. CDR3 length: 16 residues. Trimming pared 5 bases from V and 4 bases from J, leaving 20 bases between. Germline values: CDR1 SGHKS, CDR2 YYEKEE (reference sequence). Study-wide findings and caveats: TCR clones of tumor origin grew in blood after radiotherapy plus ipilimumab.

The V and J genes are TRBV5-5 and TRBJ2-3, with a tentative D call TRBD2 (5 bases). The TCR originated in a human donor with non-small cell lung cancer who had a partial response to radiotherapy plus ipilimumab. Here the sequenced sample was peripheral blood, taken from a patient treated with radiotherapy plus ipilimumab. The CDR3 nucleotides are TGTGCCAGCAGGCGCGGGCTCTTCGAGGTAGCAGATACGCAGTATTTT. It is translated as CASRRGLFEVADTQYF.